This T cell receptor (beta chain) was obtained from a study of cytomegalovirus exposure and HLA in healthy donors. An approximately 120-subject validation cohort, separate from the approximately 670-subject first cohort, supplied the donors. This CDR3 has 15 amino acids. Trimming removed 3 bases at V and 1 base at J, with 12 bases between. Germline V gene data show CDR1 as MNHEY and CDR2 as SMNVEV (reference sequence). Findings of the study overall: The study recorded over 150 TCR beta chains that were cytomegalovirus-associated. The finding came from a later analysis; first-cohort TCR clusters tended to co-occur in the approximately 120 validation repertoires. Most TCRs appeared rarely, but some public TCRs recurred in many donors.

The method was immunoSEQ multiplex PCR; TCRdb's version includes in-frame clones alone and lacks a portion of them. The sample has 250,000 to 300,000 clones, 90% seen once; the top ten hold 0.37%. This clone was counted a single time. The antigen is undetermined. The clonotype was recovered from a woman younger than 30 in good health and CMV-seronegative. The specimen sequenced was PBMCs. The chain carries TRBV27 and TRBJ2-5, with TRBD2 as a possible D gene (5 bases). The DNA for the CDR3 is TGTGCCAGCAGTTTGTCGGGGATGCGCCAAGAGACCCAGTACTTC. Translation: CASSLSGMRQETQYF.